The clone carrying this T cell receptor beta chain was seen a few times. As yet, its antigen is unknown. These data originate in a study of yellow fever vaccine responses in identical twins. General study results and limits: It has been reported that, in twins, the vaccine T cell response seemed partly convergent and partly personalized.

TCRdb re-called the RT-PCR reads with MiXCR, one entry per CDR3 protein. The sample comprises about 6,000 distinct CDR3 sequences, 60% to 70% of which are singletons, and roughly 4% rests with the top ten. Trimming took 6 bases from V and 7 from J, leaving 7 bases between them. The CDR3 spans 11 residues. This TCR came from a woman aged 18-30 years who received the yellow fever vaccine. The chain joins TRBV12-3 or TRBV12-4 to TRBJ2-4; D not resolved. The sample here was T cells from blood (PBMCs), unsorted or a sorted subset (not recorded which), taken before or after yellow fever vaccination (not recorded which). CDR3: CASRVGNIQYF. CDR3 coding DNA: TGTGCCAGCAGGGTGGGGAACATTCAGTACTTC.